The present TCR beta chain was sequenced within a study of cytomegalovirus exposure and HLA in healthy donors (TCRdb year 2017). Some background on the complete study: An earlier analysis of some 500 of the donors reported 250 to 300 Gb of sequence data and more than 90 million unique TCR beta sequences from around 200 million T cells. Roughly 300 gigabases of sequencing data and 70 million to 95 million unique TCR sequences made up an early release that covered nearly 650 HLA-typed donors. Of the 398 genotyped donors, over 65% fell in the genetic ancestry cluster associated with self-reported Caucasian donors. The study was designed to test whether signatures of past pathogen exposure could be identified by cataloging public T cell receptors. Using immunosequencing, the study profiled T cell repertoires from 666 subjects and related those repertoires to cytomegalovirus serostatus. Besides the first cohort of some 670 subjects, a separate validation cohort made up of 120 different subjects was used. To predict cytomegalovirus infection status, the study combined high-throughput TCR immunosequencing, statistical association of individual TCRs with disease status, and machine learning. In a later analysis, previously published TCR beta repertoires from about 670 donors were re-analyzed and high-resolution HLA genotyping was added so that TCR occurrence patterns could be studied. Rather than drawing on any new phenotypic data, the later analysis identified candidate immune exposures from TCR beta sequences and the way those sequences occurred across donors. To decide whether each TCR beta V gene segment behaved as functional or pseudogenic, an earlier analysis of approximately 620 of the donors relied on high-throughput TCR beta sequencing. Donor age, sex, ethnicity and CMV serostatus were compiled alongside the repertoire data. A later genetic analysis used genome-wide SNP genotypes for about three fifths of the 666 donors, treating that subset as a discovery cohort. All discovery cohort repertoires had been generated using a single sequencing platform. HLA typing covered class I and class II loci at four-digit resolution. Typing coverage varied by locus: roughly 629-640 donors for A, B, C, DRB1 and DQB1; some 520 for DQA1; over 600 for DPA1; fewer than 480 for DPB1. Roughly 5 DR-DQ haplotypes were handled as single units for association and clustering, since linkage in the cohort was strong. On average, over 200,000 unique TCR beta nucleotide sequences were sequenced per donor among more than 350 genotyped donors of the cohort, with 15% to 20% of those sequences being non-productive. Broader findings and caveats from the paper: A later genetic analysis reported fewer N-insertions in productive TCRs among donors in an Asian-associated ancestry cluster than the roughly 690-donor mean. In a later analysis, most CMV-associated TCR beta chains were found to appear HLA-restricted, with HLA associations seemingly driven largely by CMV exposure. A later analysis found that TCR association rates varied across HLA loci, with DRB1 alleles showing the most associated TCRs and HLA-C alleles the fewest. The classifier was reported to diagnose cytomegalovirus status with high specificity and sensitivity in both the original and validation cohorts. According to a later analysis, parvovirus B19, influenza, CMV and Epstein-Barr virus appeared linked to several top co-occurrence clusters. An association between a missense DCLRE1C variant and V-gene and J-gene trimming of TCR beta chains was found in a later genetic analysis and replicated in an independent cohort. According to the authors, the approach could potentially be generalized to other disease states and immunological phenotypes. While some public TCRs were present in many individuals, most TCR sequences turned up only very rarely across donors. Broadly in line with IMGT annotations, most TCR beta V segments showed up in productive rearrangements about 90% or about 30% of the time in an earlier analysis of roughly 590 of the donors. The 87-base-pair reads could not distinguish some IMGT-functional V segments, including TRBV6-2 and TRBV6-3, so those segments were excluded. Only TCR beta chains were sequenced in this cohort, and the absence of alpha or paired-chain data limited detectable features. Assigning TCR associations to individual alleles was difficult when HLA alleles, especially DR and DQ, strongly co-occurred. Because some donors lacked HLA typing at each locus, the association tests relied only on the typed subset. A further reported finding was that TCR beta sequences accurately predicted the HLA-A and HLA-B alleles for most subjects in the first cohort. CMV serostatus was the only immune exposure information available for the cohort. Correlated functional status among segregating V segments might be attributable to linkage disequilibrium, but an unknown experimental factor could not be ruled out. A total of 150 or so TCR beta chains were listed by the study as associated with cytomegalovirus. A cluster of highly shared sequence variants was judged likely to represent a technical artifact of the sequencing pipeline. Roughly uniform sequencing depth across donors was assumed in presence/absence analyses, although this assumption may not hold. In vitro tests confirmed that three of the cytomegalovirus-associated TCR beta chains recognize cytomegalovirus antigens. At a false discovery rate of 0.05, a later analysis linked about 17,000 TCR beta sequences to specific HLA alleles. A later analysis found that HLA-associated TCR beta chains were more clonally expanded and had lower generation probabilities than equally common non-associated chains. About 17 rarely observed V segments, including chromosome 9 orphons, were excluded from the earlier analysis of a few hundred of the donors because counts were too low.

Note on this clone: Its target antigen remains unknown.

From the cysteine through the phenylalanine, the CDR3 covers 15 amino acids. Only the CDR3 region is kept as DNA, spanning 45 bases read in frame from base 1. Reading the germline V gene gives CDR1 MNHNS and CDR2 SASEGT. V is cut by 4 bases and J by 4 bases, and the space between the germline ends is 11 bases. The cohort comprised 550 to 700 healthy bone marrow donors. At the time of sampling, all cohort members were nominally healthy, though unrecorded immune exposures were likely present. The donor was CMV seronegative and belonged to the group of under 400 seronegative cohort members. Each donor provided a peripheral blood sample, and peripheral blood mononuclear cells were used for TCR beta sequencing. The Qiagen DNeasy Blood Extraction Kit was used to extract genomic DNA from the blood cell samples. Library preparation employed the immunoSEQ multiplex PCR assay. For the multiplex PCR, a mixture combining 60 forward primers for TCR Vbeta segments and 13 reverse primers for TCR Jbeta segments was used. Amplification of the CDR3 region of rearranged TCR beta genes was performed with a multiplex PCR assay on genomic DNA. On the Illumina HiSeq System, the amplified TCR beta libraries were sequenced as 87-base-pair reads. In the original analysis: A later analysis counted around 72 million unique TCR beta chains across the 650 to 800 repertoires, and some 11 million of these chains were shared by at least two donors. Raw reads were error-corrected and collapsed into unique sequences with a nearest-neighbor algorithm that merged closely related sequences to remove PCR and sequencing errors. V, D and J gene segments were assigned by aligning CDR3 sequences to IMGT reference sequences. Each retained sequence needed at least a six-nucleotide match to both a V gene segment and a J gene segment. A rearrangement counted as productive if the CDR3 had no stop codons and remained in frame with V and J, and every other rearrangement counted as non-productive. Following IMGT convention, CDR3 was defined as the stretch from the second conserved V-encoded cysteine up to the conserved J-encoded phenylalanine. Sequences without an unambiguous match to a single V gene segment were excluded from the earlier analysis of 450 to 650 of the donors. In an earlier analysis of approximately 500 of the donors, a V segment was called functional when productive rearrangements were above 56.7%, and segregating when the standard deviation between donors exceeded 5%. A statistical classification framework was built for diagnosing cytomegalovirus status from the catalog of TCR beta chain sequences. In a later analysis, V and J genes were assigned by comparing TCR nucleotide sequences against IMGT/GENE-DB human TR gene sequences. Using the TCRdist pipeline, a later analysis assigned CDR3 sequences along with most-parsimonious VDJ recombination scenarios. A later analysis defined each TCR beta chain by its CDR3 amino acid sequence plus V-gene family, and excluded reads lacking a unique V-gene family. A later analysis removed roughly 590 highly shared, low-generation-probability nucleotide sequences to deal with suspected cross-contamination and a sequencing artifact. For each public chain, a later analysis derived a clonal expansion index from normalized ranks of inferred template counts within each repertoire. A later analysis computed generation probabilities with a VDJ recombination model fitted to out-of-frame rearrangements, and checked the results against IGoR. In a later analysis, hypergeometric tests were used to score TCR-TCR, TCR-HLA and TCR-CMV co-occurrence, with a repertoire-size bias correction applied to TCR pairs. A later analysis estimated false discovery rates by permuting HLA or CMV assignments 20 times. In a later analysis, co-occurring TCRs were grouped with DBSCAN, and TCRdist sequence similarity was added when clustering was performed within HLA-allele-positive subsets. Repertoires with fewer than 30,000 or more than 120,000 public chains were left out of co-occurrence clustering, as were several repertoires with anomalous nucleotide sharing. As stored in TCRdb, this immuneACCESS dataset retains in-frame rearrangements with V and J assigned. A fraction of the clones does not appear; measured against another copy, unresolved V genes explain less than half of the discrepancy, and the remainder lacks a known reason. V and J calls and clone size are given by that table; D and trimming were obtained from the DNA. The sample's table lists a count of approximately 130,000 clones. In total, the top ten clones hold 1.5% to 2% of the sample.

The chain joins TRBV6-1 to TRBJ1-6, with the D gene call left open. This receptor was obtained from a woman aged 55-70 years in good health and CMV-seronegative. The sample taken for sequencing was PBMCs. The nucleotide sequence reads as follows: TGTGCCAGCAGTGCCGAGGTTGTATATAATTCACCCCTCCACTTT. This gives the protein CASSAEVVYNSPLHF.